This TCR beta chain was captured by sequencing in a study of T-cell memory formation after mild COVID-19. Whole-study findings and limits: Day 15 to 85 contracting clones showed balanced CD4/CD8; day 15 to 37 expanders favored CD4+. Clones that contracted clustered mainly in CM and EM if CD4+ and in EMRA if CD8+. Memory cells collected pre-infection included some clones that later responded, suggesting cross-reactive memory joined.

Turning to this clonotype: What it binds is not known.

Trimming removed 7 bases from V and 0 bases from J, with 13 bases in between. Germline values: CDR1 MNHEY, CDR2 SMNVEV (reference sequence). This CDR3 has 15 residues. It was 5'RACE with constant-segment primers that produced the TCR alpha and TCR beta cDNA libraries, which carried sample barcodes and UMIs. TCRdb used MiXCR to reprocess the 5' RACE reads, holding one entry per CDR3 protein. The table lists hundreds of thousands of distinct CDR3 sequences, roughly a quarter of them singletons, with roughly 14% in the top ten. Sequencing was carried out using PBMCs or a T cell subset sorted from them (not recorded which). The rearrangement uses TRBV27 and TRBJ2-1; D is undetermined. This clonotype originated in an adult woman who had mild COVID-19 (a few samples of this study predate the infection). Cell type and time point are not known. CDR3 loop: CASIDSGSSYNEQFF. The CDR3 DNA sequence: TGTGCCAGCATAGACTCTGGAAGCTCCTACAATGAGCAGTTCTTC.